Following are 25 T cell receptor beta chains from one sample sequenced in a study of OX40 agonist ivuxolimab in advanced cancers. Some clones are missing from TCRdb's copy, which holds only in-frame ones; the method was immunoSEQ multiplex PCR. The table records about 77,000 clones, about 92% of them present only once. The material sequenced was CD4+ or CD8+ T cells sorted from blood, taken in a trial of the OX40 agonist ivuxolimab. The receptors stem from an adult with an advanced solid tumor such as melanoma, head and neck, liver or kidney cancer.

V is TRBV5-5 and J is TRBJ1-2; D gene uncertain. Trimming shortened V by 0 bases and J by 1 base, and 10 bases separated the two germline ends. The CDR3 contains 15 residues. Looked up from germline, CDR1 is SGHKS and CDR2 is YYEKEE (reference sequence). The DNA for the CDR3 is TGTGCCAGCAGCTTGGTCGACATCCTTAACTATGGCTACACCTTC. Protein product: CASSLVDILNYGYTF.

V and J are TRBV18 and TRBJ2-4; D is ambiguous. The germline V and J ends were trimmed by 3 bases and 9 bases, with 6 bases remaining between them. Germline V gene lookup returns CDR1 KGHSH and CDR2 LQKENI. The CDR3 sequence is 11 residues long. CDR3 in amino acids: CASSPDGIQYF. Written as DNA, the CDR3 is TGTGCCAGCTCACCGGATGGCATTCAGTACTTC.

This chain joins TRBV6-6 and TRBJ1-5; the D is unclear. This CDR3 is built from 9 residues. Germline V gives CDR1 MNHNY, CDR2 SVGAGI (reference sequence). Trimming took off 8 bases at V and 7 bases at J, with 3 bases between the two ends. CDR3 protein: CASPQPQHF. CDR3 bases: TGTGCCAGCCCCCAGCCCCAGCATTTT.

This clone was detected once. Other DNA sequences in this specimen translate into the identical CDR3. J is TRBJ1-5 and V is TRBV28, with D tentatively TRBD1 (5 bases). The CDR3 has 12 residues. Germline CDR1 MDHEN, CDR2 SYDVKM. V was cut by 6 bases and J by 2 bases, with 5 bases left in between. CDR3 coding DNA: TGTGCCAGCAGACAGGGCAATCAGCCCCAGCATTTT. It encodes CASRQGNQPQHF. The variable domain in full, with the rest retrieved from reference TRBV28 and TRBJ1-5, is DVKVTQSSRYLVKRTGEKVFLECVQDMDHENMFWYRQDPGLGLRLIYFSYDVKMKEKGDIPEGYSVSREKKERFSLILESASTNQTSMYLCASRQGNQPQHFGDGTRLSIL.

The CDR3 loop is CASSLGTGGGAYNEQFF. CDR3 coding DNA: TGTGCCAGCAGCTTAGGAACAGGGGGGGGTGCCTACAATGAGCAGTTCTTC. The chain uses TRBV7-6 and TRBJ2-1; tentatively, D is TRBD1 (8 bases). Trimming stripped 1 base from V and 2 bases from J, with 15 bases between. This CDR3 contains 17 residues. Per germline, CDR1 SGHVS and CDR2 FNYEAQ.

Written as DNA, the CDR3 is TGTGCCAGCAGCTCCCTATTTGGGGACAGGGTCAACTATGGCTACACCTTC. This codes for CASSSLFGDRVNYGYTF. The V gene is TRBV7-9, the J gene TRBJ1-2; TRBD1 aligns across 9 bases. CDR3 length: 17 amino acids. Germline lookup yields CDR1 SEHNR and CDR2 FQNEAQ (reference sequence). J gave up 2 bases and V 4 bases, and 11 bases lay outside the gene matches.

This rearrangement joins TRBV5-1 to TRBJ2-7; the D gene is possibly TRBD1 (5 bases). This CDR3 contains 15 residues. V dropped 0 bases and J dropped 7 bases, with 17 bases sitting between them. The germline V gene has CDR1 SGHRS and CDR2 YFSETQ. The CDR3 DNA reads as TGCGCCAGCAGCTTGGAGGGTAGGGGTTTCGGGGAGCAGTACTTC. Its translation is CASSLEGRGFGEQYF.

This chain links TRBV19 with TRBJ2-1; perhaps D is TRBD1 or TRBD2 (6 bases each). The CDR3 covers 11 residues. Trimming removed 6 bases at V and 9 bases at J, with 9 bases between. Germline CDR1 LNHDA, CDR2 SQIVND (reference sequence). The CDR3 nucleotides read TGTGCCAGTAGACAGGGAGGTGAGCAGTTCTTC. This codes for CASRQGGEQFF.

The rearrangement uses TRBV15 and TRBJ2-4; D remains ambiguous. CDR1 is LNHNV and CDR2 is YYDKDF in the germline V gene (reference sequence). The CDR3 extends over 17 amino acids. The V end lost 4 bases, the J end lost 0 bases, and 16 bases lay between the germline ends. In DNA form, the CDR3 reads TGTGCCACCAGCATTCGATCGCGGCAAGTAGCCAAAAACATTCAGTACTTC. Residues: CATSIRSRQVAKNIQYF. The whole variable domain, remainder taken from reference TRBV15 and TRBJ2-4, is DAMVIQNPRYQVTQFGKPVTLSCSQTLNHNVMYWYQQKSSQAPKLLFHYYDKDFNNEADTPDNFQSRRPNTSFCFLDIRSPGLGDTAMYLCATSIRSRQVAKNIQYFGAGTRLSVL.

This chain uses TRBV6-5 with TRBJ2-1; no firm D call. The CDR3 is 15 amino acids. Germline V CDR1 and CDR2: MNHEY, SVGAGI. V was trimmed by 0 bases and J by 3 bases, leaving 9 bases between them. Here the CDR3 reads CASSYSPWSYNEQFF. In DNA form, the CDR3 reads TGTGCCAGCAGTTACTCCCCTTGGAGCTACAATGAGCAGTTCTTC.

About this clone itself: The junction departs from the called germline gene at one end, perhaps through a read error. The chain recombines TRBV7-8 with TRBJ2-5, with TRBD2 matching 8 bases. Per germline, CDR1 SGHVS and CDR2 FQNEAQ. The CDR3 is 18 residues long. CDR3 loop: CASSLASGGSGKAETQYF. The CDR3 nucleotides read TGTGCCAGCAGCCTAGCCTCTGGGGGTAGCGGGAAAGCCGAGACCCAGTACTTC.

This clone has just one count. This chain uses TRBV14 with TRBJ1-2; D is unclear. V dropped 4 bases and J dropped 0 bases, with 3 bases sitting between them. The CDR3 loop spans 12 amino acids. The germline CDR1 and CDR2 sequences are SGHDN and FVKESK. This CDR3 reads CASSPANYGYTF. The CDR3 coding sequence is TGTGCCAGCAGCCCAGCTAACTATGGCTACACCTTC.

The CDR3 sequence is CASSLIGQGVFGANVLTF. CDR3 sequence (DNA): TGTGCCAGCAGCCTCATCGGACAGGGGGTTTTTGGGGCCAACGTCCTGACTTTC. The chain uses TRBV7-3 and TRBJ2-6; 10 positions agree with TRBD1. Germline assignment: CDR1 SGHTA and CDR2 FQGTGA. Trimming took 5 bases from V and 3 from J; bases not matched to a gene: 10. The CDR3 spans 18 residues. The whole variable domain, filled in from reference TRBV7-3 and TRBJ2-6, reads GAGVSQTPSNKVTEKGKYVELRCDPISGHTALYWYRQSLGQGPEFLIYFQGTGAADDSGLPNDRFFAVRPEGSVSTLKIQRTERGDSAVYLCASSLIGQGVFGANVLTFGAGSRLTVL.

The rearrangement uses TRBV7-9 and TRBJ2-5; 7 positions match TRBD1. There are 14 residues in the CDR3. The J segment lost 5 bases and the V segment lost 4 bases, leaving 7 bases of the junction unmatched. In germline, CDR1 is SEHNR, CDR2 FQNEAQ (reference sequence). The CDR3 loop is CASSWGQRRETQYF. The CDR3 DNA sequence: TGTGCCAGCAGCTGGGGACAGCGCAGGGAGACCCAGTACTTC.

The genes are TRBV28 and TRBJ1-5, with TRBD1 identical over 7 bases. The germline V gene has CDR1 MDHEN and CDR2 SYDVKM. This CDR3 spans 14 amino acids. Unmatched junction bases numbered 8, after V lost 6 bases and J lost 6 bases. CDR3 in DNA: TGTGCCAGCAGCCCGGGACAGCCCTTTCAGCCCCAGCATTTT. This encodes CASSPGQPFQPQHF. Drawing the rest from reference TRBV28 and TRBJ1-5, the complete variable domain is DVKVTQSSRYLVKRTGEKVFLECVQDMDHENMFWYRQDPGLGLRLIYFSYDVKMKEKGDIPEGYSVSREKKERFSLILESASTNQTSMYLCASSPGQPFQPQHFGDGTRLSIL.

V and J are TRBV19 and TRBJ1-2; D gene unclear. Trimming cost V 5 bases and J 4 bases, with 14 bases left between them. The CDR3 length is 14 residues. Germline loops: CDR1 LNHDA, CDR2 SQIVND (reference sequence). The CDR3 DNA is TGTGCCAGTAGTCCTCACGGAACGGCCTATGGCTACACCTTC. Amino acid sequence: CASSPHGTAYGYTF.

This CDR3 is CAIKDGGDYGYTF. The DNA of the CDR3 is TGTGCCATAAAGGACGGGGGCGACTATGGCTACACCTTC. This chain links TRBV10-3 with TRBJ1-2; TRBD1 might be the D (6 bases). The germline V and J ends were trimmed by 9 bases and 3 bases, with 14 bases remaining between them. CDR3 length: 13 amino acids. CDR1 is ENHRY and CDR2 is SYGVKD in the germline V gene.

This rearrangement joins TRBV6-6 to TRBJ2-3, with TRBD1 as a possible D gene (5 bases). The ends were cut back, 5 bases at V and 4 bases at J, with 13 bases in the middle. The CDR3 contains 14 residues. CDR1 MNHNY and CDR2 SVGAGI come from the germline V gene (reference sequence). Written as DNA, the CDR3 is TGTGCCAGCAGTCCTCAGGGAATCCCAGATACGCAGTATTTT. Its protein is CASSPQGIPDTQYF.

This clone was picked up a small number of times. This sample also contains other DNA sequences that code for the same CDR3. The chain has TRBV28 and TRBJ1-5; the match to TRBD1 covers 7 bases. The CDR3 extends over 12 amino acids. J gave up 4 bases and V 6 bases, and 0 bases lay outside the gene matches. Germline V lookup: CDR1 MDHEN, CDR2 SYDVKM. CDR3 DNA sequence: TGTGCCAGCAGACAGGGGAATCAGCCCCAGCATTTT. As protein: CASRQGNQPQHF.

This sequence joins TRBV7-2 and TRBJ1-1; TRBD1 aligns across 10 bases. The CDR3 runs to 13 residues. With V trimmed by 1 base and J by 10 bases, 3 bases remained unmatched. Per germline, CDR1 SGHTA and CDR2 FQGNSA. CDR3 sequence reads: CASSLGQGARAFF. The CDR3 nucleotides read TGTGCCAGCAGCTTAGGACAGGGGGCACGAGCTTTCTTT. The full variable domain, with the rest looked up from reference TRBV7-2 and TRBJ1-1, is GAGVSQSPSNKVTEKGKDVELRCDPISGHTALYWYRQSLGQGLEFLIYFQGNSAPDKSGLPSDRFSAERTGGSVSTLTIQRTQQEDSAVYLCASSLGQGARAFFGQGTRLTVV.

The V call is TRBV4-1, the J call TRBJ2-1, with D tentatively TRBD1 or TRBD2 (5 bases each). The CDR3 totals 16 residues. CDR1 is MGHRA, CDR2 YSYEKL, per germline. Trimming shortened V by 5 bases and J by 4 bases, and 18 bases separated the two germline ends. Here the CDR3 DNA reads TGCGCCAGCAGCGAAACCGGGACCCCCAATTACAATGAGCAGTTCTTC. Translating gives CASSETGTPNYNEQFF.

The count of this clone is one. The chain is built from TRBV7-6 and TRBJ2-3; TRBD1 or TRBD2 may be the D gene (6 bases each). The germline V gene encodes CDR1 SGHVS and CDR2 FNYEAQ. This CDR3 region has 15 residues. Trimming took off 1 base at V and 2 bases at J, with 10 bases between the two ends. CDR3 sequence (DNA): TGTGCCAGCAGCTTAGAAGGGGGGCCCACAGATACGCAGTATTTT. As protein: CASSLEGGPTDTQYF.

This chain connects TRBV5-4 to TRBJ1-1; D may be TRBD1 (6 bases). Germline V gene data show CDR1 as SGHNT and CDR2 as YYREEE (reference sequence). Between the trimmed V and J ends, which lost 2 bases and 7 bases, there was a span of 15 bases. This CDR3 has 14 residues. The CDR3 spells CASSLSNRAGEAFF. The CDR3 bases are TGTGCCAGCAGCTTAAGTAACAGGGCGGGTGAAGCTTTCTTT.

The V call is TRBV5-1, the J call TRBJ2-3; no clear D gene. Germline CDR1 and CDR2: SGHRS and YFSETQ. V was pared by 0 bases and J by 0 bases, with 11 bases between. CDR3 length: 16 amino acids. The CDR3 DNA sequence: TGCGCCAGCAGCTTGGCTCCCGGATATAGCACAGATACGCAGTATTTT. The encoded protein is CASSLAPGYSTDTQYF. The variable domain in full, completed from reference TRBV5-1 and TRBJ2-3, reads KAGVTQTPRYLIKTRGQQVTLSCSPISGHRSVSWYQQTPGQGLQFLFEYFSETQRNKGNFPGRFSGRQFSNSRSEMNVSTLELGDSALYLCASSLAPGYSTDTQYFGPGTRLTVL.

The chain combines TRBV6-5 with TRBJ2-1; D is perhaps TRBD1 (5 bases). This CDR3 contains 12 residues. Between the trimmed V and J ends, which lost 8 bases and 7 bases, there was a span of 12 bases. Per the germline V gene, CDR1 is MNHEY and CDR2 is SVGAGI. CDR3: CASRQKSNEQFF. The CDR3, as DNA: TGTGCCAGCCGACAGAAATCGAATGAGCAGTTCTTC.